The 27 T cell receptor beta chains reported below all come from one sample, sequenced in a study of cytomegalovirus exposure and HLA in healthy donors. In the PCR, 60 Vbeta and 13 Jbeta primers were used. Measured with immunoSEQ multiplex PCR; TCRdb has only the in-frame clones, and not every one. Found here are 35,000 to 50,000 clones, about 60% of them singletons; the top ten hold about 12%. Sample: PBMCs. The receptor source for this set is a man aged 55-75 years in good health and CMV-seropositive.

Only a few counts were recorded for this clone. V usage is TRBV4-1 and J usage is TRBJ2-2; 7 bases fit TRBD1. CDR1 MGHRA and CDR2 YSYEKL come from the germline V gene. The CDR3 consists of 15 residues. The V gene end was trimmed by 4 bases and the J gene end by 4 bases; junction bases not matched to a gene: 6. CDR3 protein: CASSRDRVVTGELFF. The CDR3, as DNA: TGCGCCAGCAGCCGTGACAGGGTAGTCACCGGGGAGCTGTTTTTT.

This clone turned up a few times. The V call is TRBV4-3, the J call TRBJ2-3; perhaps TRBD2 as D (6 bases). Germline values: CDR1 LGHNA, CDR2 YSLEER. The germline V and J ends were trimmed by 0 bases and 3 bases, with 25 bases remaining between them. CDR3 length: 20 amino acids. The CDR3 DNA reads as TGCGCCAGCAGCCAAGATGGGGGAGGTAGCGCAGGAGGGTTGACAGATACGCAGTATTTT. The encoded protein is CASSQDGGGSAGGLTDTQYF.

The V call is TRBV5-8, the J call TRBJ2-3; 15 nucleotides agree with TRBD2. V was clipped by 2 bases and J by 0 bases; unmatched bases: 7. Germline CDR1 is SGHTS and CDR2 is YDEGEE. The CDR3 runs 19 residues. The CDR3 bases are TGTGCCAGCAGCTTTAGCGGGACTAGCGGGAGGCGTAGCACAGATACGCAGTATTTT. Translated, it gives CASSFSGTSGRRSTDTQYF. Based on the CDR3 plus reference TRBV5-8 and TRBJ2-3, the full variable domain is EAGVTQSPTHLIKTRGQQATLRCSPISGHTSVYWYQQALGLGLQFLLWYDEGEERNRGNFPPRFSGRQFPNYSSELNVNALELEDSALYLCASSFSGTSGRRSTDTQYFGPGTRLTVL.

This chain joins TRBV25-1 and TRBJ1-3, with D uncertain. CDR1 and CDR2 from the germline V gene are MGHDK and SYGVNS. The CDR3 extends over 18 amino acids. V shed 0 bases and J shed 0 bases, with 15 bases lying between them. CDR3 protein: CASSEYGYRRISGNTIYF. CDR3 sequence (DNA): TGTGCCAGCAGTGAATATGGGTACCGGCGGATCTCTGGAAACACCATATATTTT.

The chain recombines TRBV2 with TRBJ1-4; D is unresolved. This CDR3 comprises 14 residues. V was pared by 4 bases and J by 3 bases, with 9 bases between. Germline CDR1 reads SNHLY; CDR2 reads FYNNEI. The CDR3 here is CASSGSPANEKLFF. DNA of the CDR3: TGTGCCAGCAGTGGGTCTCCGGCTAATGAAAAACTGTTTTTT.

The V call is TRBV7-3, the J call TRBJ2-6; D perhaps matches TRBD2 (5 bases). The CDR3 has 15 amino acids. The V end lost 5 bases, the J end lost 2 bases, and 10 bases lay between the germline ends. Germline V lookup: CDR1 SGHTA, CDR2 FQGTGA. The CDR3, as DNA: TGTGCCAGCAGCAGCAGCGGACCTGGGGCCAACGTCCTGACTTTC. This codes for CASSSSGPGANVLTF.

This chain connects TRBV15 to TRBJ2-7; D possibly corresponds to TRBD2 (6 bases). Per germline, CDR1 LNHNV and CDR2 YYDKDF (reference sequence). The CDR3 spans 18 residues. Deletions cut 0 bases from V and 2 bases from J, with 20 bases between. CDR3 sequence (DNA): TGTGCCACCAGCAGAGATTGGCGGGGCCCTACCCGTCCCTACGAGCAGTACTTC. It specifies CATSRDWRGPTRPYEQYF.

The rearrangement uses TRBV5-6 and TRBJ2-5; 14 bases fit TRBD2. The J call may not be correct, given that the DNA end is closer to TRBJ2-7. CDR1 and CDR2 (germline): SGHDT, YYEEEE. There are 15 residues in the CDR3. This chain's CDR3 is CASSRGLAGVGEQYF. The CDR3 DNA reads TGTGCCAGCAGCCGGGGACTAGCGGGAGTGGGCGAGCAGTACTTC.

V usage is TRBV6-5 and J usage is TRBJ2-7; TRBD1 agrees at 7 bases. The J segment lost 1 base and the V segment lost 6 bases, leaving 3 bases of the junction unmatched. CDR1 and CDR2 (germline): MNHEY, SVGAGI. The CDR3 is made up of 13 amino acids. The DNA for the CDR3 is TGTGCCAGCAGCCCACAGGGGTCCTACGAGCAGTACTTC. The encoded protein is CASSPQGSYEQYF.

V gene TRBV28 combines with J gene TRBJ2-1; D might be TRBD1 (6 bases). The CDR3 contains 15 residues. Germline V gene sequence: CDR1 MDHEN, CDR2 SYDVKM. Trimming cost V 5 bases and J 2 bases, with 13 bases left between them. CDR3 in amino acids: CASSMHRAPYNEQFF. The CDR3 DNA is TGTGCCAGCAGTATGCACAGGGCCCCCTACAATGAGCAGTTCTTC.

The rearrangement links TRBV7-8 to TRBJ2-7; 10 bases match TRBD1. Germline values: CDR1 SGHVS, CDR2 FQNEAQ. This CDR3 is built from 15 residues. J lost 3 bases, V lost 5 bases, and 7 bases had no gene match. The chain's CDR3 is CASSDWTGGFYEQYF. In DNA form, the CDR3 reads TGTGCCAGCAGCGACTGGACAGGGGGTTTCTACGAGCAGTACTTC.

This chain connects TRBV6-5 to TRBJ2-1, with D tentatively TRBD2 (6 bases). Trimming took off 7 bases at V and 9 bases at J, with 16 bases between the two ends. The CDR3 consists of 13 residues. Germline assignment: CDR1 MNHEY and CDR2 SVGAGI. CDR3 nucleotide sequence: TGTGCCAGCACCCGGGGGTTATGGGGTGAGCAGTTCTTC. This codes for CASTRGLWGEQFF.

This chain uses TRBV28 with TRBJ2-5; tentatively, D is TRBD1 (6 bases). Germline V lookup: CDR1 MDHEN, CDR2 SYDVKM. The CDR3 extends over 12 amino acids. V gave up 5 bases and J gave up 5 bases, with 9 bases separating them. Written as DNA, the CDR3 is TGTGCCAGCAGTCCAGGGGCGGAGACCCAGTACTTC. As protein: CASSPGAETQYF.

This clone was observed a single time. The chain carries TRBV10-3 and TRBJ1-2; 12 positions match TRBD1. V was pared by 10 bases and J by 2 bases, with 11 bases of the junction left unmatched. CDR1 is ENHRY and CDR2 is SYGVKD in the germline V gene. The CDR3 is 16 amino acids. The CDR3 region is CATSGQGAFGNYGYTF. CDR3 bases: TGTGCCACCTCGGGACAGGGGGCTTTTGGGAACTATGGCTACACCTTC.

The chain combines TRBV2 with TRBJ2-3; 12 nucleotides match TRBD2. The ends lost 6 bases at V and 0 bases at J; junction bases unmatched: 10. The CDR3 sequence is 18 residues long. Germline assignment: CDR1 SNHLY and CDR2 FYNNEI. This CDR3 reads CASRVGLAGTSSTDTQYF. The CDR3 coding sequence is TGTGCCAGCAGAGTCGGACTAGCGGGGACCTCAAGCACAGATACGCAGTATTTT.

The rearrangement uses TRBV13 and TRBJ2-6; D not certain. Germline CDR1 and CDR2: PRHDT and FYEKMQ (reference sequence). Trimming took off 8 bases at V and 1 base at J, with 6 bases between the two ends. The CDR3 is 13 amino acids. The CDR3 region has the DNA TGTGCCAGCTTAGTATCTGGGGCCAACGTCCTGACTTTC. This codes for CASLVSGANVLTF.

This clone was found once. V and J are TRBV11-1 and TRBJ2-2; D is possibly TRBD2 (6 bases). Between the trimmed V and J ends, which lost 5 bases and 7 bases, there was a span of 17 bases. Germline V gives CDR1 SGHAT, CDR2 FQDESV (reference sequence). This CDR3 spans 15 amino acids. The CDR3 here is CASSPGDSGIGELFF. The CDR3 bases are TGTGCCAGCAGCCCGGGGGATTCGGGCATCGGGGAGCTGTTTTTT.

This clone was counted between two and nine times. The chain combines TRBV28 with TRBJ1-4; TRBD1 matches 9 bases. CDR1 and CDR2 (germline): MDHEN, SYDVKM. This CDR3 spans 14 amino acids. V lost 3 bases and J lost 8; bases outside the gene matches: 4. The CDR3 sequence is CASSLLDRGEKLFF. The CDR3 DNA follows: TGTGCCAGCAGTTTGTTGGACAGGGGAGAAAAACTGTTTTTT.

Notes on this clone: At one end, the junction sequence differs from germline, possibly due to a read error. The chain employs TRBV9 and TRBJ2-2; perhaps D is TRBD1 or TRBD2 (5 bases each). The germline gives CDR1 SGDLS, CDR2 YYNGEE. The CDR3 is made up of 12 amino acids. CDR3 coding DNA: TGTGCCAGCAACGTACAGGCCGGGGAGCTGTCTTTT. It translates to CASNVQAGELSF.

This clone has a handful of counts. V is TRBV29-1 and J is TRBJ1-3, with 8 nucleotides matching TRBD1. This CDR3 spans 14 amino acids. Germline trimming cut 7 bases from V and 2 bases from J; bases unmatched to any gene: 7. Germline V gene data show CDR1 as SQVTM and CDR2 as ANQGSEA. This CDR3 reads CSADRGLTGNTIYF. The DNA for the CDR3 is TGCAGCGCTGACAGGGGATTAACTGGAAACACCATATATTTT.

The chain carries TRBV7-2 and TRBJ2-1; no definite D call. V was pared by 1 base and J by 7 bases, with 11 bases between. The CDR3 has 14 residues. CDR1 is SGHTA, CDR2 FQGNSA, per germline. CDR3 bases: TGTGCCAGCAGCTTAGGGTTAGCTTCAAATGAGCAGTTCTTC. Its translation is CASSLGLASNEQFF.

CDR3 loop: CASIGGMGTDTQYF. The CDR3 DNA follows: TGTGCCAGCATAGGGGGAATGGGCACAGATACGCAGTATTTT. The chain is built from TRBV2 and TRBJ2-3, with D possibly being TRBD1 (6 bases). CDR3 length equals 14 residues. The germline V gene encodes CDR1 SNHLY and CDR2 FYNNEI. V shed 7 bases and J shed 1 base, with 12 bases lying between them.

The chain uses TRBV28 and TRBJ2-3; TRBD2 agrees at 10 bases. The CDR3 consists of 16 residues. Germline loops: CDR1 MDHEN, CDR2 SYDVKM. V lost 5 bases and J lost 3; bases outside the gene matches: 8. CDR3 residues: CASSPRASGSTDTQYF. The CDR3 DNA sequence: TGTGCCAGCAGTCCCCGGGCTAGCGGGAGTACAGATACGCAGTATTTT.

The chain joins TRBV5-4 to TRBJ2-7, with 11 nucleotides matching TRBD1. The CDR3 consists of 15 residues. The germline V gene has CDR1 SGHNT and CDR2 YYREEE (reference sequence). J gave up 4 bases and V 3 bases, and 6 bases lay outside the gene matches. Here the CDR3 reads CASSSTGTGGYEQYF. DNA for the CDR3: TGTGCCAGCAGCTCGACCGGGACAGGGGGTTACGAGCAGTACTTC.

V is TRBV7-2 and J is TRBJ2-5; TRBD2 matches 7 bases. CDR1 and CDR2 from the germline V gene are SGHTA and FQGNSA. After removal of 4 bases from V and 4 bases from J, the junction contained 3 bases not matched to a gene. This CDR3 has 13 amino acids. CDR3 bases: TGTGCCAGCAGCTCCTCGGGGGGAGAGACCCAGTACTTC. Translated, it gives CASSSSGGETQYF.

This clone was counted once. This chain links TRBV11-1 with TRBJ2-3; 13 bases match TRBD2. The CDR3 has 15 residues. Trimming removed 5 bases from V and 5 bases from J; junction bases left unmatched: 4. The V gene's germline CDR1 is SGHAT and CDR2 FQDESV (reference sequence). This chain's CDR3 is CASSPGLAGEDTQYF. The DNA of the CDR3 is TGTGCCAGCAGCCCAGGACTAGCGGGAGAAGATACGCAGTATTTT.

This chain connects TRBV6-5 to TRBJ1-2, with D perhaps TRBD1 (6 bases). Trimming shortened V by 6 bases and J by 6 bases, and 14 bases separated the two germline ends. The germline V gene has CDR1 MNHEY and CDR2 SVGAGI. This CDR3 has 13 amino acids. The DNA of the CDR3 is TGTGCCAGCAGCCCCGACAGGACAAATGGCTACACCTTC. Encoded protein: CASSPDRTNGYTF.